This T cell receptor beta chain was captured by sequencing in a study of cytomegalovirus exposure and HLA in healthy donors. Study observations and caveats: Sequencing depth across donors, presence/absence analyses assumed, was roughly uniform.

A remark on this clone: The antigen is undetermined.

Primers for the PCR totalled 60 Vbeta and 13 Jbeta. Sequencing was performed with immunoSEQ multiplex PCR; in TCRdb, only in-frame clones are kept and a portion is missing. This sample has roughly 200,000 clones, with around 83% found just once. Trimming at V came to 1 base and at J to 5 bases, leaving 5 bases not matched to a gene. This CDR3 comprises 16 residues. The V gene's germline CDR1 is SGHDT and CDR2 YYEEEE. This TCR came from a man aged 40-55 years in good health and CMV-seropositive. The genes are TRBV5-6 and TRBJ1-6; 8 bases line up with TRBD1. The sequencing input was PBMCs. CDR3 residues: CASSLTGGLNNSPLHF. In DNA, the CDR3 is TGTGCCAGCAGCTTGACAGGGGGTCTGAATAATTCACCCCTCCACTTT.